A selection of T cell receptor beta chains follows, all from one sample in a study of T cells in Graves' hyperthyroidism and ophthalmopathy. From the multiplex PCR reads, TCRdb called clonotypes with MiXCR, one entry per CDR3 protein. The table includes around 620,000 distinct CDR3 sequences, 40% to 55% detected once. The sample was peripheral blood or thyroid tissue (not recorded which). The receptors were sampled from an adult woman with Graves' disease, either hyperthyroidism or ophthalmopathy (not recorded which). Each CDR3 is given with its conserved first and last residue. Fields, in order: D gene, V gene, clone size, J gene, CDR3 DNA, CDR3 protein. A D gene is named only where the DNA matches it firmly. The listing skips clone size in some rows; elsewhere it reads once, few, many or a size class.

>.|TRBV20-1|many|TRBJ1-5
TGCAGTGCTAGAATCAGGGGAAGGATGCAGCCCCAGCATTTT
CSARIRGRMQPQHF
>.|TRBV10-3|.|TRBJ2-7
TGTGCCATCAGTGAGCGTTCAGGGCTCTACGAGCAGTACTTC
CAISERSGLYEQYF
>.|TRBV7-2|.|TRBJ2-6
TGTGCCAGCAGCTTAGTAACAGGGAGTCGCTCTGGGGCCAACGTCCTGACTTTC
CASSLVTGSRSGANVLTF
>TRBD1|TRBV7-9|.|TRBJ1-5
TGCGCCAGCAGCCATCCCGGGACAGCGGATCAGCCCCAGCATTTT
CASSHPGTADQPQHF
>.|TRBV10-3|few|TRBJ2-6
TGTGCCATCAGTGGCCGAAGCGAGACACTCTCTGGGGCCAACGTCCTGACTTTC
CAISGRSETLSGANVLTF
>.|TRBV9|.|TRBJ2-7
TGTGCCAGCAGCGAATCTGGGAAGCTCCACGAGCAGTACTTC
CASSESGKLHEQYF
>TRBD2|TRBV14|.|TRBJ2-7
TGTGCCAGCAGCCGAGGGACTAGCGGGAGCTACGAGCAGTACTTC
CASSRGTSGSYEQYF
>TRBD1|TRBV4-1|many|TRBJ1-2
TGCGCCAGCAGCCTCGGGACAGGGGGCGGGGGCTACACCTTC
CASSLGTGGGGYTF
>.|TRBV5-1|.|TRBJ2-3
TGCGCCAGCAGCACTTCCAAGGATACGCAGTATTTT
CASSTSKDTQYF
>.|TRBV28|.|TRBJ1-5
TGTGCCAGCAGGTTCCGACAGTCGTATAGCAATCAGCCCCAGCATTTT
CASRFRQSYSNQPQHF
>TRBD1|TRBV5-4|.|TRBJ2-6
TGCGCCAGCAGCCAAGACAGGGGCTCTGGGGCCAACGTCCTGACTTTC
CASSQDRGSGANVLTF
>.|TRBV12-3/TRBV12-4|many|TRBJ1-1
TGTGCCAGCAGTTTGGTTCTAAGGGGGATCATTACCAGTAACACTGAAGCTTTCTTT
CASSLVLRGIITSNTEAFF
>.|TRBV11-1|.|TRBJ1-2
TGTGCCAGCAGCCCTGGGGGAGGGGATGGCTACACCTTC
CASSPGGGDGYTF
>.|TRBV2|many|TRBJ1-2
TGTGCCAGCACAGGGGTCCCAAACTATGGCTACACCTTC
CASTGVPNYGYTF
>.|TRBV7-3|few|TRBJ1-1
TGTGCCAGCAGCCCTGGGGGGGGTGGTGAAGCTTTCTTT
CASSPGGGGEAFF
>.|TRBV6-2/TRBV6-3|.|TRBJ1-2
TGTGCCAGCACCCGAGGGGACGGCTACACCTTC
CASTRGDGYTF
>TRBD1|TRBV18|many|TRBJ1-2
TGTGCCAGCTCACCAGGGGGACAGGGTTATGGCTACACCTTC
CASSPGGQGYGYTF
>.|TRBV11-1|many|TRBJ2-7
TGTGCCAGCAGCGCTACTAGTTTCTACGAGCAGTACTTC
CASSATSFYEQYF
>.|TRBV2|.|TRBJ1-6
TGTGCCAGCAGCTTCGTGGGCCGGTATAATTCACCCCTCCACTTT
CASSFVGRYNSPLHF
>.|TRBV25-1|.|TRBJ1-6
TGTGCCAGCAGCCAAGAGGCGGGGGGGAATTCACCCCTCCACTTT
CASSQEAGGNSPLHF
>TRBD1|TRBV25-1|many|TRBJ2-7
TGTGCCAGCAGTGACCACAGGGGGCGCGAGCAGTACTTC
CASSDHRGREQYF
>.|TRBV10-3|few|TRBJ2-1
TGTGCCATCAGTGTACGGCGGGGTGAGCAGTTCTTC
CAISVRRGEQFF
>.|TRBV25-1|.|TRBJ2-7
TGTGCCAGCAGTGAATACGACGGACTCTACGAGCAGTACTTC
CASSEYDGLYEQYF
>.|TRBV7-2|many|TRBJ2-3
TGTGCCAGCAGCTTCGGGACTTCTTACACAGATACGCAGTATTTT
CASSFGTSYTDTQYF
>.|TRBV15|few|TRBJ1-2
TGTGCCACCAGCAGCGAGACTTATGGCTACACCTTC
CATSSETYGYTF
>.|TRBV6-5|many|TRBJ1-1
TGTGCCAGCAGTTATCGAAGGGGGAGAGCTTTCTTT
CASSYRRGRAFF
>TRBD1|TRBV6-5|.|TRBJ2-7
TGTGCCAGCAGTTACGAACCGGGACAGATTTACGAGCAGTACTTC
CASSYEPGQIYEQYF
>.|TRBV20-1|few|TRBJ2-5
TGCAGTGCCGACCCTAGGACCGGAGAGACCCAGTACTTC
CSADPRTGETQYF
>TRBD2|TRBV7-2|.|TRBJ2-7
TGTGCCAGCAGCTTAGTTTTAGCGGGATCCTACGAGCAGTACTTC
CASSLVLAGSYEQYF
>TRBD1|TRBV7-9|.|TRBJ2-7
TGTGCCAGCAGACCCGAATGGACAGGGGGCTACGAGCAGTACTTC
CASRPEWTGGYEQYF
>.|TRBV10-3|.|TRBJ2-5
TGTGCCATCAGTGAGGACGGGAGTCAAGAGACCCAGTACTTC
CAISEDGSQETQYF
>.|TRBV15|.|TRBJ1-3
TGTGCCACCAGCAGAGATCCCTCTGGAAACACCATATATTTT
CATSRDPSGNTIYF
>.|TRBV10-3|many|TRBJ1-3
TGTGCCATCAGCGCCACAAATTCTGGAAACACCATATATTTT
CAISATNSGNTIYF
>TRBD2|TRBV11-2|many|TRBJ2-7
TGTGCCAGCAGCTTAGGTCTTGGGCGGGAGGACAGCTACGAGCAGTACTTC
CASSLGLGREDSYEQYF
>.|TRBV6-5|few|TRBJ1-5
TGTGCCAGCAGTTATGCAGGAGATTATAGCAATCAGCCCCAGCATTTT
CASSYAGDYSNQPQHF
>.|TRBV4-2|.|TRBJ1-1
TGTGCCAGCAGCCACCCGGGACACCTAGCTTTCTTT
CASSHPGHLAFF
>.|TRBV10-3|.|TRBJ1-2
TGTGCCATTCCCCACTGGGACTATGGCTACACCTTC
CAIPHWDYGYTF
>.|TRBV10-3|.|TRBJ1-1
TGTGCCATCAGTGAGTCCGGTCAGAACACTGAAGCTTTCTTT
CAISESGQNTEAFF
>.|TRBV6-5|many|TRBJ2-7
TGTGCCAGCAGACCCAGGGGCCCACTTAGCTCCTACGAGCAGTACTTC
CASRPRGPLSSYEQYF
>TRBD1|TRBV20-1|.|TRBJ2-7
TGCAGTGCTAGGACGGGACAGGGCCTCTCAGAGCAGTACTTC
CSARTGQGLSEQYF
>.|TRBV12-3/TRBV12-4|many|TRBJ1-1
TGTGCCAGCAGTTTAGCGGCAGCCAAAGCTTTCTTT
CASSLAAAKAFF
>.|TRBV4-1|many|TRBJ1-4
TGCGCCAGCAGCCAGCCCGGTACAACTAATGAAAAACTGTTTTTT
CASSQPGTTNEKLFF
>.|TRBV30|.|TRBJ2-5
TGTGCCTGGAGCTTAGTACCGGGGACCCAGTACTTC
CAWSLVPGTQYF
>.|TRBV6-5|many|TRBJ1-2
TGTGCCAGCAGTTACTCGTCAGGGAGTAACTATGGCTACACCTTC
CASSYSSGSNYGYTF
>.|TRBV30|.|TRBJ1-2
TGTGCCTGGACCCTAAGGGCCCCAGATAGTGGCTACACCTTC
CAWTLRAPDSGYTF
>TRBD1|TRBV10-3|.|TRBJ2-5
TGTGCCATCAGTGACTGGCAGGGGGAAGAGACCCAGTACTTC
CAISDWQGEETQYF
>.|TRBV9|many|TRBJ2-5
TGTGCCAGCAGCGTAGCTCCGGGACAAGAGACCCAGTACTTC
CASSVAPGQETQYF
>.|TRBV19|many|TRBJ1-5
TGTGCCAGTAGCCCAGAGACAGGCTTAGGGGCCCAGAGTCAGCCCCAGCATTTT
CASSPETGLGAQSQPQHF
>.|TRBV2|many|TRBJ1-2
TGTGCCAGCAGTGATCGGCACTTGGTCGTGGTCTACACCTTC
CASSDRHLVVVYTF
>TRBD1|TRBV4-1|.|TRBJ1-1
TGCGCCAGCAGCCAAGGCGGGACAGCGGAGGCCACTGAAGCTTTCTTT
CASSQGGTAEATEAFF
>.|TRBV11-3|few|TRBJ1-1
TGTGCCAGCAGAGTAAAGGGGAACACTGAAGCTTTCTTT
CASRVKGNTEAFF
>TRBD1|TRBV5-1|.|TRBJ2-7
TGCGCCAGCAGCTGGGGACAGGGGTATTTCTACGAGCAGTACTTC
CASSWGQGYFYEQYF